The 28 T cell receptor beta chains given below trace back to one sample, sequenced in a study of blood T cells in healthy people across ages. A sample-barcoded 5' primer and a J-beta primer mix were used in a second PCR of about 7 to 12 cycles. TCRdb processed the 5' RACE reads anew with MiXCR; each CDR3 protein has one entry. This table holds hundreds of thousands of distinct CDR3 sequences, roughly 46% found once. Material: blood. These receptors came from an elderly man in good health.

This rearrangement joins TRBV20-1 to TRBJ2-1; D perhaps matches TRBD2 (6 bases). V was trimmed by 5 bases and J by 13 bases, leaving 24 bases between them. CDR3 length: 14 amino acids. Germline CDR1 and CDR2: DFQATT and SNEGSKA (reference sequence). CDR3 sequence reads: CSAGPGLLEETQFF. In nucleotides, the CDR3 is TGCAGTGCTGGGCCGGGACTGCTGGAGGAGACCCAGTTCTTC.

This clonotype was found a few times. The chain employs TRBV28 and TRBJ2-2; TRBD1 agrees at 8 bases. Germline CDR1 reads MDHEN; CDR2 reads SYDVKM. The length of the CDR3 is 16 residues. Trimming at V came to 3 bases and at J to 3 bases, leaving 6 bases not matched to a gene. The CDR3 protein is CASSLGAGGDTGELFF. DNA for the CDR3: TGTGCCAGCAGTTTGGGAGCAGGGGGCGACACCGGGGAGCTGTTTTTT.

This clonotype was counted between two and nine times. The chain recombines TRBV5-1 with TRBJ2-1; perhaps TRBD1 as D (6 bases). This CDR3 has 17 residues. From germline, CDR1 is SGHRS and CDR2 YFSETQ. Trimming pared 1 base from V and 0 bases from J, leaving 14 bases between. The CDR3 sequence is CASSLNRQVRSYNEQFF. CDR3 nucleotides: TGCGCCAGCAGCTTGAACCGACAGGTCCGCTCCTACAATGAGCAGTTCTTC. Full variable domain (missing parts from reference TRBV5-1 and TRBJ2-1): KAGVTQTPRYLIKTRGQQVTLSCSPISGHRSVSWYQQTPGQGLQFLFEYFSETQRNKGNFPGRFSGRQFSNSRSEMNVSTLELGDSALYLCASSLNRQVRSYNEQFFGPGTRLTVL.

This chain uses TRBV5-1 with TRBJ2-1, with D possibly matching TRBD2 (7 bases). Looked up from germline, CDR1 is SGHRS and CDR2 is YFSETQ. Trimming stripped 0 bases from V and 14 bases from J, with 24 bases between. The CDR3 is 16 amino acids. The CDR3 coding sequence is TGCGCCAGCAGCTTGGGACCCAATGAGTTCGCGGGGGCGGAGTTCTTC. This translates into CASSLGPNEFAGAEFF.

This chain connects TRBV2 to TRBJ1-2; 7 bases fit TRBD1. Germline lookup yields CDR1 SNHLY and CDR2 FYNNEI. CDR3 length: 14 residues. The ends lost 4 bases at V and 0 bases at J; junction bases unmatched: 2. The CDR3 DNA reads as TGTGCCAGCAGTGGACAGGGACCTAACTATGGCTACACCTTC. Translating it yields CASSGQGPNYGYTF.

The chain is built from TRBV28 and TRBJ1-1; no firm D call. This CDR3 has 12 residues. The V and J ends lost 8 bases and 7 bases respectively, with 14 bases between them. Germline lookup yields CDR1 MDHEN and CDR2 SYDVKM. In nucleotides, the CDR3 is TGTGCCAGCTCCCAAGACGGGTGTGAAGCTTTCTTT. Translation gives CASSQDGCEAFF. Looking up the rest from reference TRBV28 and TRBJ1-1 gives the full variable domain: DVKVTQSSRYLVKRTGEKVFLECVQDMDHENMFWYRQDPGLGLRLIYFSYDVKMKEKGDIPEGYSVSREKKERFSLILESASTNQTSMYLCASSQDGCEAFFGQGTRLTVV.

This chain links TRBV5-1 with TRBJ1-1, with D unresolved. V lost 3 bases, J lost 0 bases, and 15 bases lay in between. The germline CDR1 and CDR2 sequences are SGHRS and YFSETQ. This CDR3 contains 16 residues. This CDR3 is CASSSLPPVMNTEAFF. As DNA, the CDR3 is TGCGCCAGCAGCTCCCTACCCCCAGTCATGAACACTGAAGCTTTCTTT.

This clonotype occurred a few times. The CDR3 here is CATRRGGEYNEQFF. For the CDR3, the DNA is TGTGCCACCAGGCGGGGTGGGGAATACAATGAGCAGTTCTTC. This sequence joins TRBV24-1 and TRBJ2-1, with D perhaps TRBD2 (6 bases). Between the trimmed V and J ends, which lost 7 bases and 4 bases, there was a span of 13 bases. The CDR3 consists of 14 residues. In germline, CDR1 is KGHDR, CDR2 SFDVKD.

The chain uses TRBV7-2 and TRBJ2-5; no clear D. Per germline, CDR1 SGHTA and CDR2 FQGNSA. This CDR3 region has 12 residues. V was trimmed by 2 bases and J by 8 bases, leaving 9 bases between them. The CDR3 nucleotides are TGTGCCAGCAGCTTATTAAAACGAACCCAGTACTTC. It specifies CASSLLKRTQYF.

This clonotype was detected a few times. V gene TRBV4-1 combines with J gene TRBJ2-7, with 9 bases matching TRBD1. CDR1 is MGHRA and CDR2 is YSYEKL in the germline V gene. Trimming took 0 bases from V and 3 from J; bases not matched to a gene: 3. The CDR3 consists of 15 residues. Written as DNA, the CDR3 is TGCGCCAGCAGCCAAGAAGGGACAGGGAACTACGAGCAGTACTTC. Protein: CASSQEGTGNYEQYF.

This chain uses TRBV5-1 with TRBJ2-5, with 9 bases aligning to TRBD1. Germline lookup yields CDR1 SGHRS and CDR2 YFSETQ. The CDR3 has 15 residues. The junction had 8 bases not matched to a gene; V was cut back by 3 bases and J by 5 bases. This CDR3 reads CASSWGTGSRETQYF. DNA of the CDR3: TGCGCCAGCAGCTGGGGGACAGGGAGTAGGGAGACCCAGTACTTC.

This clonotype was recorded many times. V gene TRBV5-6 combines with J gene TRBJ2-3; TRBD2 agrees at 13 bases. CDR3 length: 16 residues. V dropped 2 bases and J dropped 2; count of bases not matched to a gene: 2. Germline-derived CDR1 and CDR2 are SGHDT and YYEEEE. The CDR3 protein is CASSFGTSGNTDTQYF. The CDR3 nucleotides read TGTGCCAGCAGCTTCGGGACTAGCGGGAACACAGATACGCAGTATTTT.

About this clonotype: A much more abundant neighbour one base away suggests this may be a read error. The chain carries TRBV7-2 and TRBJ2-3, with 9 bases aligning to TRBD1. CDR3 length: 14 amino acids. CDR1 and CDR2 from the germline V gene are SGHTA and FQGNSA. This chain's CDR3 is CDSSVDRGTDTQYF. Written as DNA, the CDR3 is TGTGACAGCAGCGTGGACAGGGGTACAGATACGCAGTATTTT.

The chain uses TRBV7-9 and TRBJ2-7, with 8 bases that match TRBD1. The CDR3 is 15 residues long. From germline, CDR1 is SEHNR and CDR2 FQNEAQ (reference sequence). V lost 4 bases, J lost 5 bases, and 10 bases stayed unmatched. Here the CDR3 reads CASSSGRTGFDEQYF. The CDR3 DNA reads as TGTGCCAGCAGCTCGGGCCGGACAGGGTTCGACGAGCAGTACTTC.

CDR3 nucleotides: TGTGCCAGCTGGATGCTACAAGAGACCCAGTACTTC. This translates into CASWMLQETQYF. The V gene is TRBV6-1, the J gene TRBJ2-4; D ambiguous. The J call may not be correct, given that the DNA end is closer to TRBJ2-5. The CDR3 covers 12 residues. CDR1 and CDR2 from the germline V gene are MNHNS and SASEGT.

The genes are TRBV4-3 and TRBJ2-3; the match to TRBD2 covers 11 bases. Trimming at V came to 0 bases and at J to 5 bases, leaving 16 bases not matched to a gene. The CDR3 spans 20 residues. Germline lookup yields CDR1 LGHNA and CDR2 YSLEER. For the CDR3, the DNA is TGCGCCAGCAGCCAAGATAAACCAATAGCGGGAGGGCCAAGGCGAGATACGCAGTATTTT. This gives the protein CASSQDKPIAGGPRRDTQYF.

This chain connects TRBV12-3 or TRBV12-4 to TRBJ1-6, with 9 bases fitting TRBD1. The V and J ends lost 6 bases and 7 bases, in that order; junction bases with no gene match: 7. This CDR3 spans 15 amino acids. The DNA for the CDR3 is TGTGCCAGCAGGCAGACAGGGGGAAGAAATTCACCCCTCCACTTT. Translated: CASRQTGGRNSPLHF.

The V and J genes are TRBV6-1 and TRBJ2-7, with 12 bases fitting TRBD2. This CDR3 spans 16 amino acids. CDR1 and CDR2 from the germline V gene are MNHNS and SASEGT. Unmatched junction bases numbered 6, after V lost 1 base and J lost 5 bases. The CDR3 nucleotides are TGTGCCAGCAGTGAAGTTCTAGCGGGAGGGAAGGACGAGCAGTACTTC. Its protein product is CASSEVLAGGKDEQYF.

The chain employs TRBV7-2 and TRBJ2-2, with 11 bases identical to TRBD2. This CDR3 spans 17 amino acids. CDR1 and CDR2 (germline): SGHTA, FQGNSA. After removal of 1 base from V and 4 bases from J, the junction contained 5 bases not matched to a gene. CDR3 DNA: TGTGCCAGCAGCTTAGGGGGACTAGCGGACCTCACCGGGGAGCTGTTTTTT. Translated, it gives CASSLGGLADLTGELFF.

Many counts were recorded for this clonotype. V usage is TRBV7-9 and J usage is TRBJ2-7; 8 nucleotides agree with TRBD1. Germline loops: CDR1 SEHNR, CDR2 FQNEAQ (reference sequence). J gave up 3 bases and V 5 bases, and 3 bases lay outside the gene matches. The CDR3 runs 13 residues. CDR3 residues: CASSRGQGYEQYF. CDR3 bases: TGTGCCAGCAGCCGCGGACAGGGCTACGAGCAGTACTTC.

This chain links TRBV6-5 with TRBJ1-4; D remains unclear. The CDR3 has 15 amino acids. Germline lookup yields CDR1 MNHEY and CDR2 SVGAGI. V lost 5 bases and J 2 bases, leaving 12 bases between the germline ends. CDR3 bases: TGTGCCAGCAGTGGTTGGGCGTCCACTAATGAAAAACTGTTTTTT. It codes for CASSGWASTNEKLFF.

This clonotype has just a few counts. V is TRBV3-1 and J is TRBJ2-1, with a weak D call TRBD1 (6 bases). The CDR3 has 17 amino acids. Between the trimmed V and J ends, which lost 2 bases and 7 bases, there was a span of 21 bases. Germline-derived CDR1 and CDR2 are LGHDT and YNNKEL (reference sequence). CDR3 region: CASSQSRGSGGSNEQFF. The CDR3 DNA reads as TGTGCCAGCAGCCAATCCCGGGGTAGTGGGGGCTCGAATGAGCAGTTCTTC.

Comments on this clonotype: Being one base from a much bigger clone, this may be a read error. The chain couples TRBV7-2 to TRBJ2-7, with TRBD2 matching over 9 bases. Germline values: CDR1 SGHTA, CDR2 FQGNSA. This CDR3 is built from 15 residues. This CDR3 reads CASSFLAGSSYVQYF. In nucleotides, the CDR3 is TGTGCCAGCAGCTTCCTAGCGGGGAGCTCCTACGTGCAGTACTTC.

The chain is built from TRBV9 and TRBJ2-7; D is unclear. The J call may not be correct, given that the DNA end is closer to TRBJ2-5. Germline assignment: CDR1 SGDLS and CDR2 YYNGEE. CDR3 length: 14 residues. The CDR3 region is CASSVAPDPETQYF. The CDR3 nucleotides are TGTGCCAGCAGCGTAGCCCCGGACCCGGAGACCCAGTACTTC.

This clonotype has at least ten counts. The chain carries TRBV27 and TRBJ2-7; D may be TRBD1 (6 bases). Trimming shortened V by 9 bases and J by 6 bases, and 15 bases separated the two germline ends. The CDR3 spans 12 residues. Germline values: CDR1 MNHEY, CDR2 SMNVEV (reference sequence). CDR3 DNA: TGTGCCAGTAAATCCGGGACACTCGAGCAGTACTTC. This translates into CASKSGTLEQYF.

This chain links TRBV7-2 with TRBJ1-5; no reliable D call. The ends were cut back, 1 base at V and 5 bases at J, with 12 bases in the middle. The CDR3 is 15 amino acids. The germline V gene encodes CDR1 SGHTA and CDR2 FQGNSA. CDR3 amino acids: CASSLEPRRDQPQHF. CDR3 DNA: TGTGCCAGCAGCTTAGAGCCCCGACGGGATCAGCCCCAGCATTTT.

Only a few counts were recorded for this clonotype. The rearrangement links TRBV6-1 to TRBJ1-5; D is ambiguous. The CDR3 spans 15 residues. Germline V gives CDR1 MNHNS, CDR2 SASEGT. V gave up 2 bases and J gave up 0 bases, with 8 bases separating them. The DNA of the CDR3 is TGTGCCAGCAGTGAAATGGGGAGTAGCAATCAGCCCCAGCATTTT. Amino acids: CASSEMGSSNQPQHF.

The chain recombines TRBV7-3 with TRBJ2-1; 13 nucleotides match TRBD2. The ends lost 8 bases at V and 3 bases at J; junction bases unmatched: 4. Germline CDR1 SGHTA, CDR2 FQGTGA. The CDR3 is 15 residues long. CDR3 region: CASRLAGGNYNEQFF. CDR3 in DNA: TGTGCCAGCCGACTAGCGGGAGGTAACTACAATGAGCAGTTCTTC.